The T cell receptor (beta chain) under discussion was sequenced for a study of cytomegalovirus exposure and HLA in healthy donors. Turning to the study itself: In an earlier analysis, approximately 120 million unique TCR beta sequences were found from 150 million to 200 million T cells.

PCR employed 60 Vbeta and 13 Jbeta primers. Data came from immunoSEQ multiplex PCR; TCRdb stores just in-frame clones and leaves some out. The sample includes 150,000 to 160,000 clones, 70% to 90% seen only once; the top ten take roughly 2.3%. The CDR3 loop spans 17 amino acids. The trim removed 3 bases at V and 3 bases at J, leaving 13 bases unmatched. Per germline, CDR1 SGDLS and CDR2 YYNGEE. The TCR comes from a woman younger than 30 in good health and CMV-seronegative. The sequencing sample was made of PBMCs. This chain links TRBV9 with TRBJ1-1, with 8 bases fitting TRBD1. The CDR3 region has the DNA TGTGCCAGCAGCGCAGAGGACAGGGACCGAGGGGACACTGAAGCTTTCTTT. Translation gives CASSAEDRDRGDTEAFF.